This T cell receptor beta chain came from a study of T cell responses to AZD1222 COVID-19 vaccine. Profiled with immunoSEQ multiplex PCR; TCRdb holds only in-frame clones, not every one. Of about 120,000 clones in the sample, about 90% were seen once. Study-wide findings and caveats: Dominant CD4 TCR responses targeted spike regions 160-218 and 743-854.

Turning to this clone: The antigen is undetermined.

The CDR3 extends over 15 amino acids. CDR1 and CDR2 from the germline V gene are SGHVS and FQNEAQ. V lost 1 base and J 4 bases, leaving 12 bases between the germline ends. This TCR was recovered from an adult in good health. The starting material was peripheral blood, obtained on day 0 of AZD1222 vaccination. This sequence joins TRBV7-8 and TRBJ2-3; D gene unclear. DNA for the CDR3: TGTGCCAGCAGCTTAGAAGGTAGTTTGGCAGATACGCAGTATTTT. Its translation: CASSLEGSLADTQYF.